The 32 T cell receptor beta chains reported below all come from one sample, sequenced in a study of T cell repertoires in cytomegalovirus infection. TCRdb called the reads again in MiXCR, with one record for every CDR3 protein. Of some 390,000 distinct CDR3 sequences listed, 15% to 20% were seen once; the top ten hold roughly 8.7%. The sequenced sample was PBMCs. The receptors were sampled from a human donor in good health (CMV status not recorded). Some clones in this sample may be carry-over from other donors' samples.

This clonotype appeared many times. V usage is TRBV10-3 and J usage is TRBJ2-7; TRBD1 is a possible D gene (5 bases). Trimming removed 5 bases at V and 5 bases at J, with 13 bases between. Germline values: CDR1 ENHRY, CDR2 SYGVKD. The CDR3 has 13 amino acids. CDR3 DNA sequence: TGTGCCATCAGTCTCAGGGTGGACGACGAGCAGTACTTC. Translated: CAISLRVDDEQYF.

Only a few counts were recorded for this clonotype. J is TRBJ2-3 and V is TRBV6-2 or TRBV6-3; 7 nucleotides agree with TRBD2. Germline loops: CDR1 MNHEY, CDR2 SVGEGT. There are 14 residues in the CDR3. Trimming took 7 bases from V and 1 from J; bases not matched to a gene: 5. The CDR3 loop reads CASTPAGRTDTQYF. The CDR3 coding sequence is TGTGCCAGCACGCCAGCGGGGCGCACAGATACGCAGTATTTT.

This clonotype was recorded many times. The genes are TRBV7-6 and TRBJ1-5; 9 positions agree with TRBD1. This CDR3 contains 16 residues. Germline V gene lookup returns CDR1 SGHVS and CDR2 FNYEAQ. With 5 bases clipped from V and 3 bases from J, the junction kept 8 bases outside the gene matches. This CDR3 is CASSDAGTGFNQPQHF. The CDR3 DNA is TGTGCCAGCAGCGATGCCGGGACAGGGTTCAATCAGCCCCAGCATTTT.

V is TRBV5-1 and J is TRBJ2-6; the D call may be TRBD1 or TRBD2 (7 bases each). Germline values: CDR1 SGHRS, CDR2 YFSETQ. The CDR3 loop spans 17 amino acids. Trimming took 0 bases from V and 2 from J, leaving 12 bases between them. The CDR3 region is CASSLARGGPGANVLTF. In nucleotides, the CDR3 is TGCGCCAGCAGCTTGGCCAGGGGGGGGCCTGGGGCCAACGTCCTGACTTTC.

The genes are TRBV29-1 and TRBJ2-4, with D perhaps matching TRBD2 (6 bases). Germline CDR1 reads SQVTM; CDR2 reads ANQGSEA. This CDR3 has 15 amino acids. V lost 7 bases and J lost 3, with 19 bases in between. This chain's CDR3 is CSADGIGGVKNIQYF. The CDR3 DNA sequence: TGCAGCGCGGACGGGATCGGAGGGGTCAAAAACATTCAGTACTTC.

The chain has TRBV5-1 and TRBJ1-5; a weak D match, TRBD1 (5 bases). Trimming left V 4 bases short and J 7 bases short, with 12 bases between. The germline CDR1 and CDR2 sequences are SGHRS and YFSETQ. The CDR3 runs 13 residues. CDR3 nucleotide sequence: TGCGCCAGCAGCCCCGAAGGGGCCCAGCCCCAGCATTTT. As protein: CASSPEGAQPQHF.

V and J are TRBV12-3 or TRBV12-4 and TRBJ2-1; TRBD2 aligns across 13 bases. The CDR3 has 18 amino acids. V lost 5 bases, J lost 3 bases, and 10 bases stayed unmatched. This chain's CDR3 is CASSGRTSGRPNYNEQFF. The DNA for the CDR3 is TGTGCCAGCAGTGGAAGGACTAGCGGGAGACCAAACTACAATGAGCAGTTCTTC.

This clonotype was counted many times. The gene calls are TRBV12-5 and TRBJ2-5, with D perhaps TRBD2 (5 bases). V lost 0 bases, J lost 4 bases, and 9 bases lay in between. Germline values: CDR1 LGHNT, CDR2 FRNRAP. CDR3 size: 14 residues. CDR3 loop: CASGLVKGVETQYF. CDR3 sequence (DNA): TGTGCTAGTGGTTTGGTGAAGGGAGTAGAGACCCAGTACTTC. The entire variable domain, with the rest obtained from reference TRBV12-5 and TRBJ2-5, is as follows: DARVTQTPRHKVTEMGQEVTMRCQPILGHNTVFWYRQTMMQGLELLAYFRNRAPLDDSGMPKDRFSAEMPDATLATLKIQPSEPRDSAVYFCASGLVKGVETQYFGPGTRLLVL.

This clonotype was counted between two and nine times. The J gene is TRBJ2-7, the V gene TRBV28; 8 bases fit TRBD1. The CDR3 runs to 14 residues. V shed 1 base, J shed 3 bases, and the junction held 2 bases outside the gene matches. Per germline, CDR1 MDHEN and CDR2 SYDVKM. CDR3 sequence (DNA): TGTGCCAGCAGTTTATTAACAGGGGGCTACGAGCAGTACTTC. It yields the protein CASSLLTGGYEQYF.

J is TRBJ2-2 and V is TRBV4-1; maybe TRBD1 (5 bases). CDR1 is MGHRA and CDR2 is YSYEKL in the germline V gene. This CDR3 region has 14 residues. V lost 4 bases and J lost 5, with 11 bases in between. CDR3 DNA sequence: TGCGCCAGCAGCCTCGATCCAGGGACCGGGGAGCTGTTTTTT. Protein sequence: CASSLDPGTGELFF.

This clonotype was detected only a few times. The chain combines TRBV9 with TRBJ2-3; D uncertain. Germline CDR1 is SGDLS and CDR2 is YYNGEE. V gave up 4 bases and J gave up 0 bases, with 9 bases separating them. This CDR3 comprises 14 residues. CDR3 bases: TGTGCCAGCAGCACTACATCTAGCACAGATACGCAGTATTTT. It is translated as CASSTTSSTDTQYF. Drawing the rest from reference TRBV9 and TRBJ2-3, the complete variable domain is DSGVTQTPKHLITATGQRVTLRCSPRSGDLSVYWYQQSLDQGLQFLIQYYNGEERAKGNILERFSAQQFPDLHSELNLSSLELGDSALYFCASSTTSSTDTQYFGPGTRLTVL.

This clonotype has a count of ten or more. The rearrangement joins TRBV4-3 to TRBJ1-3; no definite D call. V lost 0 bases and J lost 0, with 15 bases in between. Germline V gene data show CDR1 as LGHNA and CDR2 as YSLEER. This CDR3 is 18 amino acids long. This chain's CDR3 is CASSQEGGAMSSGNTIYF. CDR3 DNA sequence: TGCGCCAGCAGCCAAGAAGGAGGAGCTATGAGCTCTGGAAACACCATATATTTT.

This clonotype turned up a few times. The chain employs TRBV2 and TRBJ1-1, with D possibly TRBD1 on 6 matching bases. Germline V gives CDR1 SNHLY, CDR2 FYNNEI. V gave up 4 bases and J gave up 1 base, with 10 bases separating them. The CDR3 covers 14 residues. This chain's CDR3 is CASSGGGQNTEAFF. CDR3 nucleotides: TGTGCCAGCAGTGGAGGGGGTCAGAACACTGAAGCTTTCTTT. Drawing the rest from reference TRBV2 and TRBJ1-1, the complete variable domain is EPEVTQTPSHQVTQMGQEVILRCVPISNHLYFYWYRQILGQKVEFLVSFYNNEISEKSEIFDDQFSVERPDGSNFTLKIRSTKLEDSAMYFCASSGGGQNTEAFFGQGTRLTVV.

This clonotype was observed at least ten times. This chain links TRBV4-1 with TRBJ1-4; 7 nucleotides agree with TRBD1. Germline V gives CDR1 MGHRA, CDR2 YSYEKL. The V segment lost 4 bases and the J segment 7 bases; nucleotides outside the gene matches: 12. This CDR3 is 16 amino acids long. The chain's CDR3 is CASSPGTATDGEKLFF. CDR3 DNA sequence: TGCGCCAGCAGCCCCGGGACAGCGACGGATGGTGAAAAACTGTTTTTT.

A few counts support this clonotype. The chain combines TRBV20-1 with TRBJ2-1; D might be TRBD1 (5 bases). Germline V lookup: CDR1 DFQATT, CDR2 SNEGSKA (reference sequence). The CDR3 runs 16 residues. Trimming removed 4 bases at V and 6 bases at J, with 22 bases between. CDR3 residues: CSATPLRGLPSNEQFF. As DNA, the CDR3 is TGCAGTGCTACCCCGTTAAGGGGCCTCCCCTCCAATGAGCAGTTCTTC.

This clonotype came up many times. The chain uses TRBV7-2 and TRBJ1-2; 7 positions agree with TRBD1. This CDR3 has 14 residues. Per the germline V gene, CDR1 is SGHTA and CDR2 is FQGNSA. V trimming: 8 bases; J trimming: 4 bases; junction bases outside the gene matches: 10. CDR3 nucleotide sequence: TGTGCCAGCGGGGGAGACAGGGTTAGCTATGGCTACACCTTC. The encoded protein is CASGGDRVSYGYTF.

The J gene is TRBJ2-1, the V gene TRBV5-1; 7 bases line up with TRBD2. Trimming at V came to 4 bases and at J to 4 bases, leaving 11 bases not matched to a gene. The germline CDR1 and CDR2 sequences are SGHRS and YFSETQ. The CDR3 is made up of 16 amino acids. DNA of the CDR3: TGCGCCAGCAGCCCGGCCTTACTAGCGTTATACAATGAGCAGTTCTTC. This codes for CASSPALLALYNEQFF.

This clonotype came up many times. This chain joins TRBV7-9 and TRBJ2-5; D ambiguous. Germline CDR1 and CDR2: SEHNR and FQNEAQ (reference sequence). The CDR3 covers 16 residues. Trimming removed 6 bases at V and 1 base at J, with 18 bases between. The CDR3 sequence is CASRKSRLGTQETQYF. Written as DNA, the CDR3 is TGTGCCAGCAGGAAAAGCAGGCTGGGCACCCAAGAGACCCAGTACTTC.

This clonotype was seen a handful of times. The rearrangement joins TRBV29-1 to TRBJ2-7, with 8 bases aligning to TRBD1. This CDR3 is built from 13 residues. The ends lost 7 bases at V and 3 bases at J; junction bases unmatched: 8. CDR1 and CDR2 from the germline V gene are SQVTM and ANQGSEA. DNA for the CDR3: TGCAGCGCCGCCCGCGGACAGGGCTACGAGCAGTACTTC. It is translated as CSAARGQGYEQYF.

This clonotype was detected a few times. The chain couples TRBV4-1 to TRBJ2-1, with 9 bases lining up with TRBD1. The J segment lost 7 bases and the V segment lost 2 bases, leaving 12 bases of the junction unmatched. Per germline, CDR1 MGHRA and CDR2 YSYEKL. The CDR3 runs 17 residues. CDR3 sequence: CASSQQTGGHLRNEQFF. The CDR3, as DNA: TGCGCCAGCAGCCAACAGACAGGGGGACATTTAAGGAATGAGCAGTTCTTC.

This clonotype was observed at least ten times. The chain recombines TRBV12-3 or TRBV12-4 with TRBJ2-3; D unresolved. The length of the CDR3 is 12 residues. Trimming took off 6 bases at V and 6 bases at J, with 10 bases between the two ends. For the CDR3, the DNA is TGTGCCAGCAGCCCTAGTGGGGATACGCAGTATTTT. The encoded protein is CASSPSGDTQYF.

This clonotype has only a few counts. This chain joins TRBV19 and TRBJ2-1; TRBD2 matches at 10 bases. With 8 bases clipped from V and 0 bases from J, the junction kept 4 bases outside the gene matches. Germline values: CDR1 LNHDA, CDR2 SQIVND (reference sequence). This CDR3 contains 15 residues. The CDR3 DNA reads TGTGCCAGTCATCCTAGCGGGAGCTCCTACAATGAGCAGTTCTTC. This codes for CASHPSGSSYNEQFF.

This clonotype has a count of ten or more. The V and J genes are TRBV7-6 and TRBJ1-6, with 7 bases identical to TRBD1. Looked up from germline, CDR1 is SGHVS and CDR2 is FNYEAQ. The CDR3 covers 15 residues. V lost 5 bases and J lost 5; bases outside the gene matches: 6. The CDR3 reads CASSEGQAHNSPLHF. CDR3 nucleotide sequence: TGTGCCAGCAGCGAAGGACAGGCGCATAATTCACCCCTCCACTTT.

This clonotype was counted many times. The chain links TRBV7-2 to TRBJ2-3; possible D gene TRBD2, 7 bases. Between the trimmed V and J ends, which lost 1 base and 10 bases, there was a span of 18 bases. Germline V CDR1 and CDR2: SGHTA, FQGNSA. This CDR3 has 15 residues. Here the CDR3 DNA reads TGTGCCAGCAGCTTAGTGGTGGGGGGGGGCCCGGCGCAGTATTTT. Its protein product is CASSLVVGGGPAQYF. Using reference TRBV7-2 and TRBJ2-3 for the parts outside the CDR3, the full variable domain is GAGVSQSPSNKVTEKGKDVELRCDPISGHTALYWYRQSLGQGLEFLIYFQGNSAPDKSGLPSDRFSAERTGGSVSTLTIQRTQQEDSAVYLCASSLVVGGGPAQYFGPGTRLTVL.

Remarks on this clonotype: The junction does not match germline at one end; this may be a read error. The J gene is TRBJ2-5, the V gene TRBV6-2 or TRBV6-3; maybe TRBD2 (5 bases). Germline values: CDR1 MNHEY, CDR2 SVGEGT. This CDR3 region has 13 residues. CDR3 DNA: TGTGCCAGCAGGGCCAGCGGCGAAGAGACCAAGTACTTC. Amino acid sequence: CASRASGEETKYF.

There are many counts of this clonotype. This chain links TRBV20-1 with TRBJ1-2; tentatively, D is TRBD1 (5 bases). Trimming cost V 5 bases and J 4 bases, with 17 bases left between them. This CDR3 spans 14 amino acids. Germline CDR1 DFQATT, CDR2 SNEGSKA (reference sequence). CDR3 region: CSAPAMGDGYGYTF. DNA of the CDR3: TGCAGTGCTCCTGCAATGGGGGATGGCTATGGCTACACCTTC.

CDR3 DNA sequence: TGCAGTGCTAGGTTGAGGGGCGATGAGCAGTTCTTC. It specifies CSARLRGDEQFF. The V call is TRBV20-1, the J call TRBJ2-1; D might be TRBD1 or TRBD2, each matching 5 bases. CDR3 length: 12 amino acids. V lost 3 bases and J 8 bases, leaving 11 bases between the germline ends. Germline values: CDR1 DFQATT, CDR2 SNEGSKA (reference sequence).

This clonotype has a count of ten or more. The chain combines TRBV7-8 with TRBJ2-5, with TRBD2 matching 13 bases. V trimming: 1 base; J trimming: 4 bases; junction bases outside the gene matches: 3. This CDR3 spans 16 amino acids. Germline V gives CDR1 SGHVS, CDR2 FQNEAQ. The CDR3 is CASSLVRTSGGETQYF. The CDR3 DNA reads as TGTGCCAGCAGCTTAGTCCGGACTAGCGGGGGAGAGACCCAGTACTTC.

This clonotype has only a few counts. The chain carries TRBV24-1 and TRBJ2-1, with D hard to call. V was pared by 7 bases and J by 0 bases, with 18 bases between. CDR3 length: 17 residues. Germline CDR1 and CDR2: KGHDR and SFDVKD. CDR3 loop: CATSNSYTFDSYNEQFF. DNA for the CDR3: TGTGCCACCAGCAATTCGTATACTTTCGACTCCTACAATGAGCAGTTCTTC.

The chain recombines TRBV5-6 with TRBJ2-1; D ambiguous. V lost 3 bases, J lost 5 bases, and 3 bases lay in between. CDR1 SGHDT and CDR2 YYEEEE come from the germline V gene. The CDR3 spans 11 residues. This chain's CDR3 is CASSYHNEQFF. The CDR3 DNA is TGTGCCAGCAGCTACCACAATGAGCAGTTCTTC.

The genes are TRBV28 and TRBJ1-1; D perhaps matches TRBD1 (5 bases). V lost 4 bases and J lost 4, with 19 bases in between. The CDR3 is 16 amino acids. The germline V gene has CDR1 MDHEN and CDR2 SYDVKM. The CDR3 loop is CASSSPGYMGLTEAFF. In DNA, the CDR3 is TGTGCCAGCAGTTCCCCCGGCTATATGGGGCTCACTGAAGCTTTCTTT.

This clonotype has at least ten counts. The CDR3 DNA reads TGTGCCAGCAGCTTCCCTAAGCGGGAGGGCCCCGGCTACAATGAGCAGTTCTTC. It specifies CASSFPKREGPGYNEQFF. The chain employs TRBV7-9 and TRBJ2-1, with 10 nucleotides matching TRBD2. This CDR3 has 18 residues. The V gene's germline CDR1 is SEHNR and CDR2 FQNEAQ (reference sequence). Trimming cost V 3 bases and J 3 bases; bases outside gene matches: 11.